A selection of T cell receptor beta chains follows, all from one sample in a study of Graves' ophthalmopathy and Graves' hyperthyroidism. TCRdb itself ran the multiplex PCR reads through MiXCR, one entry per CDR3 protein. The profile shows more than 300,000 distinct CDR3 sequences, 15% of them singletons. Sequencing used peripheral blood. These receptors were obtained from a woman under 30 with stable Graves' hyperthyroidism. CDR3s include the opening cysteine and the closing phenylalanine or tryptophan. D genes are given only for firm matches. Size is stated for part of the rows, as once, few or many counts, or as a class when the clone is expanded.

size,D,V,J,CDR3,DNA
many,-,TRBV7-8,TRBJ1-1,CASSLALGGTEAFF,TGCGCCAGCAGCTTGGCTTTAGGGGGCACTGAAGCTTTCTTT
many,-,TRBV6-2/TRBV6-3,TRBJ2-7,CASSYTLSYEQYF,TGTGCCAGCAGCTACACTCTCTCCTACGAGCAGTACTTC
many,TRBD1,TRBV6-1,TRBJ2-7,CASSGTGGLGDEQYF,TGTGCCAGCAGCGGGACAGGGGGCTTGGGGGACGAGCAGTACTTC
many,TRBD1,TRBV19,TRBJ1-2,CASSIFGTGRLGYTF,TGTGCCAGTAGTATATTCGGGACAGGGAGACTTGGCTACACCTTC
many,-,TRBV11-1,TRBJ2-7,CASSLVAGSVYEQYF,TGTGCCAGCAGCTTAGTAGCAGGTTCAGTCTACGAGCAGTACTTC
many,-,TRBV11-1,TRBJ1-1,CASSSTLNTEAFF,TGTGCCAGCAGCTCCACACTGAACACTGAAGCTTTCTTT
many,-,TRBV20-1,TRBJ1-5,CSAGQSNQPQHF,TGCAGTGCAGGACAGTCGAATCAGCCCCAGCATTTT
many,-,TRBV27,TRBJ1-1,CASSFGVFTEAFF,TGTGCCAGCAGTTTTGGAGTGTTCACTGAAGCTTTCTTT
-,TRBD2,TRBV4-1,TRBJ2-2,CASSQPGTSGSTGELFF,TGCGCCAGCAGCCAACCGGGGACTAGCGGTAGCACCGGGGAGCTGTTTTTT
-,-,TRBV4-1,TRBJ2-7,CASSQAQTGRATLHYEQYF,TGCGCCAGCAGCCAAGCTCAGACAGGCCGGGCCACCCTCCACTACGAGCAGTACTTC
many,-,TRBV11-3,TRBJ2-5,CATKRAGETQYF,TGTGCCACCAAAAGGGCCGGAGAGACCCAGTACTTC
many,TRBD1,TRBV24-1,TRBJ1-2,CATSEPGQGSYTF,TGTGCCACCAGTGAACCGGGACAGGGGAGCTACACCTTC
many,-,TRBV12-3/TRBV12-4,TRBJ1-5,CASSQGLEQPQHF,TGTGCCAGCAGCCAAGGTTTGGAGCAGCCCCAGCATTTT
-,-,TRBV6-1,TRBJ1-2,CASSEEDITYYGYTF,TGTGCCAGCAGTGAAGAAGACATTACTTACTATGGTTACACCTTC
few,-,TRBV3-1,TRBJ1-1,CASSPRKGPGTEAFF,TGTGCCAGCAGCCCTCGTAAGGGGCCTGGAACTGAAGCTTTCTTT
-,-,TRBV9,TRBJ1-1,CASSRSPGNTEAFF,TGTGCCAGCAGCAGGAGTCCGGGAAACACTGAAGCTTTCTTT
-,TRBD1,TRBV18,TRBJ2-5,CASYEDREETQYF,TGTGCCAGCTATGAGGACAGGGAGGAGACCCAGTACTTC
many,-,TRBV29-1,TRBJ1-1,CSRGDGLNTEAFF,TGCAGCAGGGGGGACGGATTGAACACTGAAGCTTTCTTT
-,TRBD1,TRBV7-2,TRBJ2-5,CVSSFPTGGRETQYF,TGTGTCAGCAGCTTCCCGACAGGGGGCCGGGAGACCCAGTACTTC
once,-,TRBV6-1,TRBJ1-2,CASTPSGSGYGYTF,TGTGCCAGCACCCCCAGTGGAAGTGGGTATGGCTACACCTTC
many,-,TRBV5-1,TRBJ2-7,CASSLEGLSYEQYF,TGCGCCAGCAGCTTGGAGGGGCTTTCTTACGAGCAGTACTTC
-,-,TRBV5-4,TRBJ1-2,CASSLNGVNYGYTF,TGTGCCAGCAGCTTGAATGGGGTTAACTATGGCTACACCTTC
-,TRBD2,TRBV5-1,TRBJ2-7,CASSPREGPEQYF,TGCGCCAGCAGCCCCCGGGAGGGCCCCGAGCAGTACTTC
many,-,TRBV20-1,TRBJ2-7,CSARAGRGREQYF,TGCAGTGCTAGAGCGGGGCGGGGAAGGGAGCAGTACTTC
many,-,TRBV7-8,TRBJ2-6,CASSHRSGANVLTF,TGTGCCAGCAGTCATCGCTCTGGGGCCAACGTCCTGACTTTC
many,TRBD1,TRBV6-5,TRBJ2-5,CASSYGTVQETQYF,TGTGCCAGCAGTTATGGGACAGTCCAAGAGACCCAGTACTTC
many,-,TRBV4-2,TRBJ2-5,CASSQRGYQETQYF,TGTGCCAGCAGCCAACGGGGGTACCAAGAGACCCAGTACTTC
many,-,TRBV7-8,TRBJ2-2,CASSLGHRTNTGELFF,TGTGCCAGCAGCTTAGGGCACCGTACTAACACCGGGGAGCTGTTTTTT
many,-,TRBV5-5,TRBJ1-1,CASSLGMTGSMDTEAFF,TGTGCCAGCAGCTTGGGGATGACAGGCAGCATGGACACTGAAGCTTTCTTT
-,TRBD1,TRBV3-1,TRBJ1-3,CASSQDTRGLPGNTIYF,TGTGCCAGCAGCCAAGATACCAGGGGGCTTCCTGGAAACACCATATATTTT
many,-,TRBV6-5,TRBJ1-5,CASETGGDNQPQHF,TGTGCCAGCGAAACGGGGGGCGACAATCAGCCCCAGCATTTT
once,-,TRBV6-1,TRBJ2-7,CASSQWRAEYQQYF,TGTGCCAGCAGCCAATGGAGGGCTGAGTATCAGCAGTACTTC
many,-,TRBV6-5,TRBJ2-7,CAIITGPYEQYF,TGTGCCATCATTACAGGGCCCTACGAGCAGTACTTC
many,-,TRBV6-1,TRBJ2-7,CASSEEVYGVPNGEQYF,TGTGCCAGCAGTGAAGAAGTTTACGGGGTCCCCAACGGCGAGCAGTACTTC
many,TRBD2,TRBV29-1,TRBJ2-5,CSVEEKVAGSETQYF,TGCAGCGTTGAAGAGAAAGTAGCGGGGTCGGAGACCCAGTACTTC
many,-,TRBV12-3/TRBV12-4,TRBJ1-1,CASSGREKNTEAFF,TGTGCCAGCAGTGGCAGGGAAAAGAACACTGAAGCTTTCTTT
-,-,TRBV20-1,TRBJ2-2,CSARPPNTGELFF,TGCAGTGCCCGGCCACCTAACACCGGGGAGCTGTTTTTT
many,-,TRBV5-1,TRBJ1-6,CASSWGGATSSYNSPLHF,TGCGCCAGCAGCTGGGGGGGGGCGACGAGCTCCTATAATTCACCCCTCCACTTT
few,-,TRBV18,TRBJ1-1,CASSAQGSQLGNTEAFF,TGTGCCAGCTCAGCACAGGGAAGCCAATTAGGGAACACTGAAGCTTTCTTT
many,TRBD1,TRBV27,TRBJ2-7,CASSFFRGTYEQYF,TGTGCCAGCAGTTTTTTCAGGGGGACCTACGAGCAGTACTTC
many,-,TRBV19,TRBJ1-1,CASSTPENRPEAFF,TGTGCCAGTAGTACCCCGGAGAACCGACCTGAAGCTTTCTTT
few,TRBD1,TRBV6-2/TRBV6-3,TRBJ1-4,CASSYTDRRATNEKLFF,TGTGCCAGCAGTTACACGGACAGGCGAGCAACTAATGAAAAACTGTTTTTT
many,TRBD1,TRBV10-3,TRBJ1-2,CAISATGGSNYGYTF,TGTGCCATCAGTGCTACAGGGGGATCTAACTATGGCTACACCTTC
few,TRBD1,TRBV7-2,TRBJ1-1,CASSLADRGNFNSDAFF,TGTGCCAGCAGCTTAGCGGACAGGGGTAATTTTAACTCTGACGCTTTCTTT